This T cell receptor (beta chain) was sequenced during a study of early T cells in non-severe SARS-CoV-2 infection. Only a few counts were recorded for this clonotype. The CDR3 runs to 14 residues. Trimming shortened V by 2 bases and J by 2 bases, and 11 bases separated the two germline ends. The germline CDR1 and CDR2 sequences are SGHRS and YFSETQ. TCRdb called the 5' RACE reads again in MiXCR, with one record for every CDR3 protein. The sample comprises around 80,000 distinct CDR3 sequences, around 9.3% of which are singletons, and approximately 8% rests with the top ten. This clonotype was obtained from an adult who was a healthcare worker with PCR-confirmed SARS-CoV-2 infection or an uninfected control (not recorded which). The source material was whole blood, sampled at baseline. The rearrangement uses TRBV5-1 and TRBJ2-7; D remains ambiguous. Here the CDR3 DNA reads TGCGCCAGCAGCTTTGCGGAAGGGCCCTACGAGCAGTACTTC. Its protein is CASSFAEGPYEQYF. Combining the CDR3 with reference TRBV5-1 and TRBJ2-7 gives the whole variable domain KAGVTQTPRYLIKTRGQQVTLSCSPISGHRSVSWYQQTPGQGLQFLFEYFSETQRNKGNFPGRFSGRQFSNSRSEMNVSTLELGDSALYLCASSFAEGPYEQYFGPGTRLTVT.